The entry below gives a single TCR beta chain sequence along with its context. This specimen belongs to a study of technical replicates of blood from several donors. TCRdb's copy holds only in-frame clones and misses some; the assay was immunoSEQ multiplex PCR. The repertoire consists of about 82,000 clones, with under 96% occurring once and the leading ten covering roughly 0.34%. The CDR3 runs to 13 residues. Germline V lookup: CDR1 MNHNS, CDR2 SASEGT. With 4 bases clipped from V and 0 bases from J, the junction kept 0 bases outside the gene matches. The source material was T cells isolated from PBMCs. The TCR sequence derives from a human donor in good health. The chain uses TRBV6-1 and TRBJ2-7; TRBD1 aligns across 7 bases. CDR3 sequence: CASSGQGSYEQYF. DNA for the CDR3: TGTGCCAGCAGTGGACAGGGCTCCTACGAGCAGTACTTC.